The 17 T cell receptor beta chains given below trace back to one sample, sequenced in a study of blood T cells in healthy people across ages. A second PCR of roughly 6 to 12 cycles used a sample-barcoded 5' primer and a J-beta primer mix. One entry per CDR3 protein, called by TCRdb with MiXCR from the 5' RACE reads. The sample shows approximately 880,000 distinct CDR3 sequences, 40% to 60% of them seen only once. Sequenced sample: blood. The receptors originated from a man aged 25 to 45 in good health.

The V call is TRBV5-5, the J call TRBJ1-2; D may be TRBD1 (6 bases). Germline V lookup: CDR1 SGHKS, CDR2 YYEKEE (reference sequence). The germline V and J ends were trimmed by 4 bases and 3 bases, with 19 bases remaining between them. The CDR3 extends over 16 amino acids. This CDR3 is CASSRNLDRLDYGYTF. The CDR3 coding sequence is TGTGCCAGCAGCCGTAATCTCGACAGGCTCGACTATGGCTACACCTTC.

J is TRBJ2-1 and V is TRBV11-2; D is unclear. This CDR3 region has 13 residues. Germline CDR1 SGHAT, CDR2 FQNNGV. Trimming shortened V by 4 bases and J by 9 bases, and 13 bases separated the two germline ends. CDR3 protein: CASSSAETSEQFF. CDR3 in DNA: TGTGCCAGCAGCTCGGCGGAAACTTCTGAGCAGTTCTTC.

The chain joins TRBV3-1 to TRBJ1-1, with 9 bases identical to TRBD1. Germline lookup yields CDR1 LGHDT and CDR2 YNNKEL (reference sequence). The CDR3 consists of 16 residues. Losses at the gene ends were 1 base for V and 3 bases for J; bases not matched to a gene: 6. The CDR3: CASSQATGGGDTEAFF. The CDR3 DNA reads as TGTGCCAGCAGCCAAGCGACAGGGGGAGGGGACACTGAAGCTTTCTTT.

The chain recombines TRBV6-5 with TRBJ2-1, with D tentatively TRBD1 or TRBD2 (5 bases each). The DNA matches TRBJ2-7 better at its end, which makes the J call doubtful. The CDR3 contains 17 residues. The germline V gene encodes CDR1 MNHEY and CDR2 SVGAGI. In DNA, the CDR3 is TGTGCCAGCAGTTACTCCCCACGGGGCACCCCCTACAATGAGCAGTACTTC. Amino acids: CASSYSPRGTPYNEQYF.

This clonotype has just a few counts. The chain combines TRBV12-3 or TRBV12-4 with TRBJ1-4; no firm D call. CDR3 length equals 14 residues. The germline V and J ends were trimmed by 5 bases and 5 bases, with 12 bases remaining between them. The chain's CDR3 is CASSPAPLNEKLFF. The CDR3, as DNA: TGTGCCAGCAGTCCAGCACCCCTAAATGAAAAACTGTTTTTT.

This clonotype was observed once. A read error may produce the germline difference seen at one junction end. This sequence joins TRBV7-2 and TRBJ2-7; TRBD1 is a possible D gene (6 bases). Germline V gene sequence: CDR1 SGHTA, CDR2 FQGNSA. The CDR3 length is 14 residues. The CDR3 sequence is CASTLGTGYYEQYF. In nucleotides, the CDR3 is TGTGCCAGCACCTTAGGTACAGGGTACTACGAGCAGTACTTC.

The CDR3 spells CASSQDMNRGFGTDTQYF. The CDR3 DNA is TGCGCCAGCAGCCAAGACATGAACAGGGGCTTCGGCACAGATACGCAGTATTTT. V and J are TRBV4-1 and TRBJ2-3; 7 bases match TRBD1. CDR3 length: 18 amino acids. Germline-derived CDR1 and CDR2 are MGHRA and YSYEKL. V was clipped by 0 bases and J by 1 base; unmatched bases: 10.

The chain carries TRBV5-1 and TRBJ2-1; TRBD2 matches 14 bases. This CDR3 has 19 residues. V trimming: 4 bases; J trimming: 8 bases; junction bases outside the gene matches: 17. Germline assignment: CDR1 SGHRS and CDR2 YFSETQ. CDR3 nucleotides: TGCGCCAGCAGCCGGACTAGCGGGGGGACCTTGTTTGAGGTGGATGAGCAGTTCTTC. It translates to CASSRTSGGTLFEVDEQFF.

The chain combines TRBV9 with TRBJ2-7, with D uncertain. CDR1 and CDR2 from the germline V gene are SGDLS and YYNGEE. The CDR3 totals 14 residues. Deletions cut 4 bases from V and 1 base from J, with 12 bases between. CDR3 residues: CASSLSALSYEQYF. The CDR3 DNA is TGTGCCAGCAGCCTCTCCGCCCTGTCCTACGAGCAGTACTTC.

This rearrangement joins TRBV20-1 to TRBJ2-3; TRBD2 aligns across 10 bases. The CDR3 extends over 17 amino acids. Germline CDR1 DFQATT, CDR2 SNEGSKA (reference sequence). Trimming took 0 bases from V and 0 from J; bases not matched to a gene: 6. CDR3 residues: CSARDRASGGSTDTQYF. CDR3 DNA: TGCAGTGCTAGAGATCGGGCTAGCGGGGGAAGCACAGATACGCAGTATTTT.

This clonotype was seen only a few times. The V call is TRBV20-1, the J call TRBJ2-3, with D possibly matching TRBD1 (7 bases). Germline V gene data show CDR1 as DFQATT and CDR2 as SNEGSKA (reference sequence). Trimming left V 5 bases short and J 2 bases short, with 17 bases between. The CDR3 extends over 15 amino acids. CDR3 amino acids: CSAPSAGQTTDTQYF. The DNA for the CDR3 is TGCAGTGCTCCCAGCGCGGGACAGACCACAGATACGCAGTATTTT.

A few counts support this clonotype. The rearrangement joins TRBV7-9 to TRBJ2-1, with D unclear. CDR1 SEHNR and CDR2 FQNEAQ come from the germline V gene (reference sequence). The CDR3 loop spans 14 amino acids. Deletions cut 1 base from V and 9 bases from J, with 13 bases between. CDR3 region: CASSLDWRSGEQFF. DNA for the CDR3: TGTGCCAGCAGCTTAGACTGGCGATCTGGTGAGCAGTTCTTC. Variable domain in full (rest from reference TRBV7-9 and TRBJ2-1): DTGVSQNPRHKITKRGQNVTFRCDPISEHNRLYWYRQTLGQGPEFLTYFQNEAQLEKSRLLSDRFSAERPKGSFSTLEIQRTEQGDSAMYLCASSLDWRSGEQFFGPGTRLTVL.

As to this clonotype: At one end, the junction sequence differs from germline, possibly due to a read error. The rearrangement links TRBV6-4 to TRBJ2-3, with 10 bases aligning to TRBD2. Germline CDR1 reads MRHNA; CDR2 reads SNTAGT. CDR3 size: 16 residues. This chain's CDR3 is CACSDSSGGGTDTQYF. The CDR3 region has the DNA TGTGCCTGCAGTGACTCTAGCGGGGGAGGCACAGATACGCAGTATTTT.

This clonotype has at least ten counts. The rearrangement uses TRBV5-1 and TRBJ2-5; the D gene is possibly TRBD2 (6 bases). CDR1 and CDR2 (germline): SGHRS, YFSETQ. Trimming left V 0 bases short and J 4 bases short, with 7 bases between. The CDR3 has 13 residues. The CDR3 DNA sequence: TGCGCCAGCAGCTTGGCGGGGGTAGAGACCCAGTACTTC. This sequence encodes CASSLAGVETQYF.

V is TRBV3-1 and J is TRBJ2-7; the match to TRBD1 covers 9 bases. The length of the CDR3 is 17 residues. Trimming cost V 1 base and J 2 bases; bases outside gene matches: 9. Germline V gives CDR1 LGHDT, CDR2 YNNKEL (reference sequence). CDR3 amino acids: CASSQVAGTGMTYEQYF. In DNA, the CDR3 is TGTGCCAGCAGCCAAGTCGCCGGGACAGGGATGACCTACGAGCAGTACTTC.

The chain joins TRBV20-1 to TRBJ2-3; D uncertain. The CDR3 spans 12 residues. Germline CDR1 is DFQATT and CDR2 is SNEGSKA (reference sequence). The V end was cut by 3 bases, the J end by 5 bases, with 9 bases between. CDR3 DNA: TGCAGTGCTAGCGAACTCAGAGATACGCAGTATTTT. Translated, it gives CSASELRDTQYF.

Only a few counts were recorded for this clonotype. The genes are TRBV7-2 and TRBJ1-5; 7 nucleotides agree with TRBD1. V was pared by 7 bases and J by 3 bases, with 12 bases of the junction left unmatched. Germline V gene data show CDR1 as SGHTA and CDR2 as FQGNSA. This CDR3 contains 16 residues. The CDR3 here is CASTNRAGQNNQPQHF. The CDR3, as DNA: TGTGCCAGCACGAACCGAGCGGGACAGAACAATCAGCCCCAGCATTTT.